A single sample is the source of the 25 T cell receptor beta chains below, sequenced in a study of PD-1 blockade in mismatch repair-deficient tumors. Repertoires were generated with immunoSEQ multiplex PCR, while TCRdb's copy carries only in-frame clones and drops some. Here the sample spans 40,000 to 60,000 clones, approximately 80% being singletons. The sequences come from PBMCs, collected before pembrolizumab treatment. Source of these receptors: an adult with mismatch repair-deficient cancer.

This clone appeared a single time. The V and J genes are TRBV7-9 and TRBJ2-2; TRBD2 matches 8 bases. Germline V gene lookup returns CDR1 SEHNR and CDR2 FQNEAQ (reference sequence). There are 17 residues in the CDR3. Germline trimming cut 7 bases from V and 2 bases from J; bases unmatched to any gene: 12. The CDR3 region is CASIGSSGRANTGELFF. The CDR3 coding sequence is TGTGCCAGCATAGGGTCCTCCGGGAGGGCCAACACCGGGGAGCTGTTTTTT. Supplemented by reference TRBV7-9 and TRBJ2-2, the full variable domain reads DTGVSQNPRHKITKRGQNVTFRCDPISEHNRLYWYRQTLGQGPEFLTYFQNEAQLEKSRLLSDRFSAERPKGSFSTLEIQRTEQGDSAMYLCASIGSSGRANTGELFFGEGSRLTVL.

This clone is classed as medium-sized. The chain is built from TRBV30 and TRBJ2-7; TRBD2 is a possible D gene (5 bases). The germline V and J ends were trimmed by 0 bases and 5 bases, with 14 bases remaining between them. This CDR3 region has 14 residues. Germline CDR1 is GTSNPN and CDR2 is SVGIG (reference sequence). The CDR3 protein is CAWSVLGRADEQYF. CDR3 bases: TGTGCCTGGAGTGTACTAGGTCGGGCCGACGAGCAGTACTTC.

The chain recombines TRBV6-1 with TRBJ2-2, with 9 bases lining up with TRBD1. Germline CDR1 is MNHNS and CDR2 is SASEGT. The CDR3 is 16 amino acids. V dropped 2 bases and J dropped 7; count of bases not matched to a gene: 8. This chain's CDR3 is CASSEITGGLIGELFF. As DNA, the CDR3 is TGTGCCAGCAGTGAAATCACAGGGGGCCTTATCGGGGAGCTGTTTTTT.

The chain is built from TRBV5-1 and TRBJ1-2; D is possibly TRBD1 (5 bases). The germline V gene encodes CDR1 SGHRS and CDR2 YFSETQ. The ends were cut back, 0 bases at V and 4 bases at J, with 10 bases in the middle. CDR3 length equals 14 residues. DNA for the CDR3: TGCGCCAGCAGCTTGGGACAGACCACCTATGGCTACACCTTC. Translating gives CASSLGQTTYGYTF.

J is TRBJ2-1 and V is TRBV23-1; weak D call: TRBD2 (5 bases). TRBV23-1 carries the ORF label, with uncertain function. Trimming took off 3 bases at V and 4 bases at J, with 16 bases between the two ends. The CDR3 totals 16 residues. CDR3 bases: TGCGCCAGCAGTCACGAACCCTTGGACTTGTACAATGAGCAGTTCTTC. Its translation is CASSHEPLDLYNEQFF.

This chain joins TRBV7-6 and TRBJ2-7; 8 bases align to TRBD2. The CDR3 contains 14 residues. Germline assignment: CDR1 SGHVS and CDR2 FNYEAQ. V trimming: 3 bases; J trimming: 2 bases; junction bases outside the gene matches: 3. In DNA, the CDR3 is TGTGCCAGCAGCTTTAGAGCGGGAGCCTACGAGCAGTACTTC. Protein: CASSFRAGAYEQYF.

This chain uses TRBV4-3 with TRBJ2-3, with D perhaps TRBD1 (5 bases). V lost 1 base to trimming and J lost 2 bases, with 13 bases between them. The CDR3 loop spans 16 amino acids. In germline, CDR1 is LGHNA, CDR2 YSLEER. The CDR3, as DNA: TGCGCCAGCAGCCAAGGGGGCAGGGAAATCACAGATACGCAGTATTTT. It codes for CASSQGGREITDTQYF.

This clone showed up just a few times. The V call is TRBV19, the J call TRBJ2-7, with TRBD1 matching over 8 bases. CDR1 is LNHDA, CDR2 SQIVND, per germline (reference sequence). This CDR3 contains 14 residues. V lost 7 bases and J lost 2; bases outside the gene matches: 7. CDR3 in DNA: TGTGCCAGTAACAGGGGGGCAGGGCCCTACGAGCAGTACTTC. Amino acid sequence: CASNRGAGPYEQYF.

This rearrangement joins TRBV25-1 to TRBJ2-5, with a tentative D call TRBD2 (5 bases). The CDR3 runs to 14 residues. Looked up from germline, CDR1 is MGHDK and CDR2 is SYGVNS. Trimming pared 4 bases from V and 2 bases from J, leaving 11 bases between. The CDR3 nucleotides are TGTGCCAGCAGTGTCCCGGAGGTACAAGAGACCCAGTACTTC. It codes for CASSVPEVQETQYF.

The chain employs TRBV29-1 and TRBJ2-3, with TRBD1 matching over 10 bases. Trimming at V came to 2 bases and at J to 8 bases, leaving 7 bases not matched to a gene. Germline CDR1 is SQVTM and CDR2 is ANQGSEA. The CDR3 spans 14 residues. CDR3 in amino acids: CSVERTGGGGTQYF. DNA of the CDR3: TGCAGCGTTGAACGGACAGGGGGAGGCGGTACGCAGTATTTT.

CDR3 region: CASKGTARYGYTF. CDR3 bases: TGTGCCAGTAAAGGGACAGCTCGCTATGGCTACACCTTC. This sequence joins TRBV6-5 and TRBJ1-2, with TRBD1 matching 7 bases. Per the germline V gene, CDR1 is MNHEY and CDR2 is SVGAGI. After removal of 9 bases from V and 4 bases from J, the junction contained 8 bases not matched to a gene. This CDR3 is 13 amino acids long.

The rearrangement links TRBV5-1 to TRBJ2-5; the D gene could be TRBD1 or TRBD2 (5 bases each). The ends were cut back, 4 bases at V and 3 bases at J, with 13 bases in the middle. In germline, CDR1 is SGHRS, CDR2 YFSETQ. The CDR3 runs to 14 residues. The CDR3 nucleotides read TGCGCCAGCAGCCGGGACGGTCTGGAAGAGACCCAGTACTTC. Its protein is CASSRDGLEETQYF.

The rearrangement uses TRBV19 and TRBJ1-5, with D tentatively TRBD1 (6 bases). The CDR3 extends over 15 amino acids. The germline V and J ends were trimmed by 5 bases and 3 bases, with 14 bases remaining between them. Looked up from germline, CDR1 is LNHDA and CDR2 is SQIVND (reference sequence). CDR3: CASSARRGDNQPQHF. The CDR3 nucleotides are TGTGCCAGTAGTGCTCGTAGGGGGGACAATCAGCCCCAGCATTTT.

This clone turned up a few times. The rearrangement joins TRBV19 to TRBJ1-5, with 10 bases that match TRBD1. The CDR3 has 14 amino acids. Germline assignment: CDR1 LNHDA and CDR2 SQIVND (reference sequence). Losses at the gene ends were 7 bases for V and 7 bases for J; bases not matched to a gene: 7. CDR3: CASKTGTGDQPQHF. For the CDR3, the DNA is TGTGCCAGTAAGACCGGGACAGGGGACCAGCCCCAGCATTTT.

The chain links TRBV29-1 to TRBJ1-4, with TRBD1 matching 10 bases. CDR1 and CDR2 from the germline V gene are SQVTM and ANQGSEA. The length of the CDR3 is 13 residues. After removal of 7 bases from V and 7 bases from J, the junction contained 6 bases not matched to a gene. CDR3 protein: CSGRQGASEKLFF. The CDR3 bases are TGCAGCGGGAGACAGGGGGCGAGTGAAAAACTGTTTTTT.

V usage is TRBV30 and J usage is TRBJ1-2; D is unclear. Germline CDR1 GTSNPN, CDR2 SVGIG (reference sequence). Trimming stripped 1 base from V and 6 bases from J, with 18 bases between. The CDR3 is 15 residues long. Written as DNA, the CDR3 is TGTGCCTGGAGTGGAGATAAAGGAGGCTGGAATGGCTACACCTTC. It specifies CAWSGDKGGWNGYTF.

The CDR3 is CASSQAGTSGKGDTQYF. CDR3 DNA: TGCGCCAGCAGCCAAGCAGGGACTAGCGGAAAAGGGGATACGCAGTATTTT. The J gene is TRBJ2-3, the V gene TRBV4-1; 11 nucleotides match TRBD2. Germline loops: CDR1 MGHRA, CDR2 YSYEKL. The CDR3 has 17 amino acids. V lost 1 base to trimming and J lost 6 bases; unmatched junction nucleotides: 9.

CDR3 DNA: TGTGCCAGCAGCCCCCTGAACCCTCCCAAGGGAGAAAAACTGTTTTTT. The encoded protein is CASSPLNPPKGEKLFF. The rearrangement links TRBV5-8 to TRBJ1-4; unclear D gene. The V end was cut by 4 bases, the J end by 8 bases, with 21 bases between. Germline assignment: CDR1 SGHTS and CDR2 YDEGEE. The CDR3 is made up of 16 amino acids.

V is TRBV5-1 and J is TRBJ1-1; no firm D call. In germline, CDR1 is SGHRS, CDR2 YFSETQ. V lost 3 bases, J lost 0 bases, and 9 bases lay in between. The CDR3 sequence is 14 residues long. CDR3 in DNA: TGCGCCAGCAGCTCCTACGAGATGAACACTGAAGCTTTCTTT. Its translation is CASSSYEMNTEAFF.

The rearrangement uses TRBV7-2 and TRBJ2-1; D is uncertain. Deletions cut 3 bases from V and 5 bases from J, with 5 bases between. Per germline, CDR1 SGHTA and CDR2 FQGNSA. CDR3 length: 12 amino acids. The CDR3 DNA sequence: TGTGCCAGCAGCTTTCGTGACAATGAGCAGTTCTTC. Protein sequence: CASSFRDNEQFF.

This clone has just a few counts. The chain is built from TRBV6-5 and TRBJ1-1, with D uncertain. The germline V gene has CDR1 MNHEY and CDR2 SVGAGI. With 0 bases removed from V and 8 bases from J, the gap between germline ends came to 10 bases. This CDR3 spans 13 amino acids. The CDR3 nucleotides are TGTGCCAGCAGTTACTCGGGGAGGAGCGAAGCTTTCTTT. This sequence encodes CASSYSGRSEAFF.

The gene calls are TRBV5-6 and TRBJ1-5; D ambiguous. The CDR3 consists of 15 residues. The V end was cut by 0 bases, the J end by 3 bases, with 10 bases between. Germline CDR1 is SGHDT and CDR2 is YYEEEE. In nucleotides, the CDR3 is TGTGCCAGCAGCTTGGCCGGGTTCTCCAATCAGCCCCAGCATTTT. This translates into CASSLAGFSNQPQHF.

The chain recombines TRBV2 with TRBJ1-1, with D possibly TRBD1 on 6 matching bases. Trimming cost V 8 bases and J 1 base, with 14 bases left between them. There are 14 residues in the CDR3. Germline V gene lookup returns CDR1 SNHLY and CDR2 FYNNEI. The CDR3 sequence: CASESGARNTEAFF. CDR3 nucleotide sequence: TGTGCCAGCGAGTCAGGGGCGAGGAACACTGAAGCTTTCTTT.

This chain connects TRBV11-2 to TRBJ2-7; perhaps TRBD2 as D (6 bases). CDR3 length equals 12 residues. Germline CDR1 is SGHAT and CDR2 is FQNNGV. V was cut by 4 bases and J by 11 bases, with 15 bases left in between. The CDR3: CASSSRDWIKYF. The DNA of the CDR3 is TGTGCCAGCAGCTCGCGGGACTGGATAAAGTACTTC. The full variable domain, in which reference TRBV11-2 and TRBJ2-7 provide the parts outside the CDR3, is EAGVAQSPRYKIIEKRQSVAFWCNPISGHATLYWYQQILGQGPKLLIQFQNNGVVDDSQLPKDRFSAERLKGVDSTLKIQPAKLEDSAVYLCASSSRDWIKYFGPGTRLTVT.

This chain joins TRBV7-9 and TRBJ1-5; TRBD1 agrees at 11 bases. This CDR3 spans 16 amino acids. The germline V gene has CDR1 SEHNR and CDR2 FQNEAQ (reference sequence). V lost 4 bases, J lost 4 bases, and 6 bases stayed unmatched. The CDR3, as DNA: TGTGCCAGCAGCTCTGGACAGGGGGCTATGAATCAGCCCCAGCATTTT. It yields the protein CASSSGQGAMNQPQHF.